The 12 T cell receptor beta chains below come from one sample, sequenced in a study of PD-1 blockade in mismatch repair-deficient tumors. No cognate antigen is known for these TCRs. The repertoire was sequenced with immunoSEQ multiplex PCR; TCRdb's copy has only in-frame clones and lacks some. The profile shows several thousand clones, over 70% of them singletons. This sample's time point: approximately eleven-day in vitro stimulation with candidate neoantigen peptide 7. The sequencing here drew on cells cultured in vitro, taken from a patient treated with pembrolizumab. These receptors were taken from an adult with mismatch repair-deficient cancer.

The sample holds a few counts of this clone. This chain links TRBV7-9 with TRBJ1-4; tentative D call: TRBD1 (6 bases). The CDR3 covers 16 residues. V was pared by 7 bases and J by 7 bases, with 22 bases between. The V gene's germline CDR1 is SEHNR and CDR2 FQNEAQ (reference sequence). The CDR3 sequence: CASISGTGAQGEKLFF. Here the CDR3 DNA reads TGTGCCAGCATCTCAGGCACGGGGGCGCAAGGTGAAAAACTGTTTTTT.

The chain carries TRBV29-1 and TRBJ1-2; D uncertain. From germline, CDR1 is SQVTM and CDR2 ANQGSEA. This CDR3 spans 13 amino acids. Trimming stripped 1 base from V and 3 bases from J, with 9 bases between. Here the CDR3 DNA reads TGCAGCGTTGAAGGTGGCAGCCACTATGGCTACACCTTC. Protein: CSVEGGSHYGYTF.

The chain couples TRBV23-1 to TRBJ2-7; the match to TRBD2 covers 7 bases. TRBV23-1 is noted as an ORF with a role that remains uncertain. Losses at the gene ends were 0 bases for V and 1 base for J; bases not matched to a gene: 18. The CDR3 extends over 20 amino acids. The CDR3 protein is CASSQSKVASGVGASYEQYF. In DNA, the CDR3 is TGCGCCAGCAGTCAATCGAAGGTCGCGAGCGGGGTTGGGGCGTCCTACGAGCAGTACTTC.

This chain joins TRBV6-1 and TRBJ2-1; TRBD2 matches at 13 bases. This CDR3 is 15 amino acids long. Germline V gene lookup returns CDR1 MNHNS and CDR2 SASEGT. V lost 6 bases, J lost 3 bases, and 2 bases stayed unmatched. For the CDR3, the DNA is TGTGCCAGCAGCCGGACTAGCGGGAGCTACAATGAGCAGTTCTTC. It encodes CASSRTSGSYNEQFF.

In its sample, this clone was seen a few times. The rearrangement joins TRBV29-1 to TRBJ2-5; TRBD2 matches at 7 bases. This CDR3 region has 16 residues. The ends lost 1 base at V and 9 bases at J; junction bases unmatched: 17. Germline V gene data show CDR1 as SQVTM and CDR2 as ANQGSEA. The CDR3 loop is CSVEVPGLERERAQYF. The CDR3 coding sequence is TGCAGCGTTGAAGTTCCAGGACTAGAAAGGGAGCGGGCCCAGTACTTC.

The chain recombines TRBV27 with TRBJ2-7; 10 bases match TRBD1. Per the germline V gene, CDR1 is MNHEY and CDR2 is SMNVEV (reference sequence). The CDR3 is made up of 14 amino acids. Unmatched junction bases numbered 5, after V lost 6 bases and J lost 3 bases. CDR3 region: CASSPGQGVYEQYF. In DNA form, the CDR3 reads TGTGCCAGCAGCCCCGGACAGGGGGTCTACGAGCAGTACTTC.

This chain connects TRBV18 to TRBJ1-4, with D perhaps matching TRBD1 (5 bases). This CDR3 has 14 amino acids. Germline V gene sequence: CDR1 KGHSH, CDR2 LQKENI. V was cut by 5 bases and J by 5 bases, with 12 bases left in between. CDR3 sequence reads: CASSSTVENEKLFF. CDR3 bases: TGTGCCAGCTCATCGACAGTAGAAAATGAAAAACTGTTTTTT.

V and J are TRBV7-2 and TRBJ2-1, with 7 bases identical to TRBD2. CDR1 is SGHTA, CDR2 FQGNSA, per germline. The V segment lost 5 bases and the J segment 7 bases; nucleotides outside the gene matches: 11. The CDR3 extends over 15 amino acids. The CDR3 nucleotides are TGTGCCAGCAGCCCCAGGAGGGCCGGGGGGAATGAGCAGTTCTTC. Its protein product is CASSPRRAGGNEQFF.

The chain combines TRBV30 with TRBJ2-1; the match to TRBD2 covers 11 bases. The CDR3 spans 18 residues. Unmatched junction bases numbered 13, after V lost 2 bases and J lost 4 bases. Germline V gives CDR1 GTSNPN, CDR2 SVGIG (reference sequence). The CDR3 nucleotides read TGTGCCTGGAGTCCGCCACCCCTAGCGGGAGGCCTATACAATGAGCAGTTCTTC. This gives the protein CAWSPPPLAGGLYNEQFF.

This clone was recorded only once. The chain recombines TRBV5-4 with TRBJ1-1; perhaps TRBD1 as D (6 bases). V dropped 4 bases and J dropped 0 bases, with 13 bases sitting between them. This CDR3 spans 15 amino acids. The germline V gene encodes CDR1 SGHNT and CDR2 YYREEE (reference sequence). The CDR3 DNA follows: TGTGCCAGCAGCCCTAAAAACAGGGTGAACACTGAAGCTTTCTTT. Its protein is CASSPKNRVNTEAFF.

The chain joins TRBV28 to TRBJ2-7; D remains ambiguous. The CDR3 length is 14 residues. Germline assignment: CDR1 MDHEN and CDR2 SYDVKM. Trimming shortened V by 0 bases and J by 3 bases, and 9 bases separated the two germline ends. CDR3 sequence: CASSLWTIGYEQYF. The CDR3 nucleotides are TGTGCCAGCAGTTTATGGACCATCGGCTACGAGCAGTACTTC.

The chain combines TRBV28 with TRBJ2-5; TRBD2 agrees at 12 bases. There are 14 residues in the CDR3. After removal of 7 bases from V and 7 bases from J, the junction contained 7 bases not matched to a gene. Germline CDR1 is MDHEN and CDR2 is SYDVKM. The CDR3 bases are TGTGCCAGCACAATGACTAGCGGGAGCGGGACCCAGTACTTC. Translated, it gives CASTMTSGSGTQYF.